This T cell receptor beta chain derives from a study of cytomegalovirus exposure and HLA in healthy donors. In the study overall: The early release's HLA-typed donors yielded approximately 82 million unique TCRs. Researchers found that about four fifths of just under 400 genotyped donors fell within the Caucasian-associated ancestry cluster.

The germline V and J ends were trimmed by 3 bases and 0 bases, with 9 bases remaining between them. The CDR3 contains 15 residues. The germline V gene encodes CDR1 SGHTA and CDR2 FQGTGA. With regard to this clone: Antigen specificity is unknown.

The study's findings and limits: Some public TCRs appeared in many individuals, while most sequences were rare. In a later analysis, V- and J-gene trimming of beta chains associated with a DCLRE1C missense variant, replicated independently.

PCR used 60 Vbeta primers and 13 Jbeta primers. Only in-frame clones appear in the TCRdb table, and some are missing; sequencing was by immunoSEQ multiplex PCR. The data show fewer than 130,000 clones, 65% to 80% seen once. The chain employs TRBV7-3 and TRBJ2-1, with D maybe TRBD2 (5 bases). The sequencing sample was made of PBMCs. The sequence came from a woman in her sixties in good health and CMV-seropositive. This chain's CDR3 is CASSFQRSSYNEQFF. The CDR3 DNA follows: TGTGCCAGCAGCTTCCAGCGGAGCTCCTACAATGAGCAGTTCTTC. The complete variable domain, with remaining parts taken from reference TRBV7-3 and TRBJ2-1, reads GAGVSQTPSNKVTEKGKYVELRCDPISGHTALYWYRQSLGQGPEFLIYFQGTGAADDSGLPNDRFFAVRPEGSVSTLKIQRTERGDSAVYLCASSFQRSSYNEQFFGPGTRLTVL.